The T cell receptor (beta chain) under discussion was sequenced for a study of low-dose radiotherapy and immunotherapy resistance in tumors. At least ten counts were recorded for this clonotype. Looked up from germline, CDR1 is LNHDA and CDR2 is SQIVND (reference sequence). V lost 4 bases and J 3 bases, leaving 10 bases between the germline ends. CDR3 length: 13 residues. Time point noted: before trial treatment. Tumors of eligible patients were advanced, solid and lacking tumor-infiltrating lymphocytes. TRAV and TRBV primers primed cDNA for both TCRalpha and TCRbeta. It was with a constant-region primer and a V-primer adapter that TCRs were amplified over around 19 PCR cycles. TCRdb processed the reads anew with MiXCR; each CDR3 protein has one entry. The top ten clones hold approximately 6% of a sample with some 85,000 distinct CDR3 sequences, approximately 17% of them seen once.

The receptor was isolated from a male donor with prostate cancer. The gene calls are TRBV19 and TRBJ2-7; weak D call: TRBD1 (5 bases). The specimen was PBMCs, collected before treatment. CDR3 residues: CASSNGQGYEQYF. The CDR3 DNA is TGTGCCAGTAGTAATGGGCAGGGCTACGAGCAGTACTTC.